The 17 T cell receptor beta chains listed next were all sequenced from one sample in a study of blood T cells in healthy people across ages (dated by TCRdb to about 2015). Library creation used 5' RACE. The run used an Illumina HiSeq 2500. The second PCR ran for roughly 7 to 12 cycles and used a J-beta primer mix along with a sample-barcoded 5' primer. The public reads were reanalyzed by TCRdb: fastp trimming at Q25, MiXCR alignment, in-frame beta chains only. Under each unique CDR3 protein, matching rows form one entry showing the most common genes and DNA. The sample contains around 1,500,000 distinct CDR3 sequences, approximately 28% of them found a single time. The ten biggest clones cover roughly 8% of the sample. The sample comprised blood. The receptors shown here come from a woman aged 30 to 39 in good health.

The gene calls are TRBV7-2 and TRBJ2-7, with D possibly TRBD2 on 5 matching bases. The J call is uncertain, as TRBJ2-5 better fits the DNA end. The CDR3 totals 18 residues. Per the germline V gene, CDR1 is SGHTA and CDR2 is FQGNSA. CDR3 sequence: CASSLVERADGLGETQYF. The DNA for the CDR3 is TGTGCCAGCAGCTTAGTGGAGCGAGCGGACGGTTTAGGGGAGACCCAGTACTTC.

The J gene is TRBJ2-3, the V gene TRBV6-1; D tentatively fits TRBD1 or TRBD2 (5 bases each). Trimming shortened V by 3 bases and J by 6 bases, and 10 bases separated the two germline ends. CDR1 and CDR2 from the germline V gene are MNHNS and SASEGT. The CDR3 covers 13 residues. The CDR3 sequence: CASSEMGRDTQYF. The CDR3 nucleotides read TGTGCCAGCAGTGAGATGGGACGCGATACGCAGTATTTT.

The chain recombines TRBV27 with TRBJ2-3, with TRBD2 matching over 8 bases. Looked up from germline, CDR1 is MNHEY and CDR2 is SMNVEV (reference sequence). The CDR3 extends over 15 amino acids. Losses at the gene ends were 5 bases for V and 2 bases for J; bases not matched to a gene: 6. DNA for the CDR3: TGTGCCAGCAGTGTAACTAGCGGATACACAGATACGCAGTATTTT. Amino acid sequence: CASSVTSGYTDTQYF.

In its sample, this clonotype was seen many times. V and J are TRBV6-1 and TRBJ2-7; 8 bases line up with TRBD1. V dropped 6 bases and J dropped 3; count of bases not matched to a gene: 4. Germline V gene sequence: CDR1 MNHNS, CDR2 SASEGT. This CDR3 spans 13 amino acids. CDR3 protein: CASRSGTGYEQYF. The DNA for the CDR3 is TGTGCCAGCAGATCCGGGACAGGCTACGAGCAGTACTTC.

The chain links TRBV6-5 to TRBJ2-1, with a weak D call TRBD2 (7 bases). The J call is in doubt because the DNA end fits TRBJ2-7 better. The germline gives CDR1 MNHEY, CDR2 SVGAGI. This CDR3 spans 18 amino acids. The CDR3 coding sequence is TGTGCCAGCAGTTATTTCGGGCCACAGGGAGGGGATACTTATGAGCAGTACTTC. Encoded protein: CASSYFGPQGGDTYEQYF.

This clonotype turned up a few times. The chain carries TRBV28 and TRBJ2-6; tentative D call: TRBD2 (7 bases). Germline V gene data show CDR1 as MDHEN and CDR2 as SYDVKM. V shed 2 bases and J shed 3 bases, with 11 bases lying between them. The length of the CDR3 is 16 residues. For the CDR3, the DNA is TGTGCCAGCAGTTTAGGGGGGGCCGGTGGGGCCAACGTCCTGACTTTC. This encodes CASSLGGAGGANVLTF.

Details on this clonotype: Germline and junction disagree at one end, which may indicate a read error. The chain recombines TRBV12-3 or TRBV12-4 with TRBJ2-3; 8 bases fit TRBD1. The CDR3 totals 15 residues. CDR3 sequence: CASSLGQGRTDAQYF. Written as DNA, the CDR3 is TGTGCCAGCAGTTTAGGACAGGGGCGCACAGATGCGCAGTATTTT.

About this clonotype itself: A clone one base away is much larger, so this may be a read error. The chain joins TRBV28 to TRBJ1-4; 9 bases match TRBD1. After removal of 5 bases from V and 5 bases from J, the junction contained 6 bases not matched to a gene. The CDR3 totals 15 residues. CDR1 is MDHEN and CDR2 is SYDVKM in the germline V gene. Here the CDR3 DNA reads TGTGCCAGCAGTCCCTCCGGGACAGGGAATGAAAAACTGTTTTTT. Its protein product is CASSPSGTGNEKLFF.

The chain couples TRBV24-1 to TRBJ2-7; 13 nucleotides line up with TRBD2. Germline V gene lookup returns CDR1 KGHDR and CDR2 SFDVKD. Trimming at V came to 2 bases and at J to 5 bases, leaving 5 bases not matched to a gene. The CDR3 runs 16 residues. The DNA of the CDR3 is TGTGCCACCAGTGATTCGCGGACTAGCGGGGGCAACGAGCAGTACTTC. This translates into CATSDSRTSGGNEQYF.

V is TRBV5-1 and J is TRBJ2-5; no definite D call. Trimming took 5 bases from V and 4 from J, leaving 18 bases between them. This CDR3 region has 15 residues. Germline assignment: CDR1 SGHRS and CDR2 YFSETQ. The CDR3 here is CASSQYQVSGETQYF. The DNA for the CDR3 is TGCGCCAGCAGTCAGTACCAGGTCTCGGGAGAGACCCAGTACTTC.

This clonotype has just a few counts. The CDR3 region has the DNA TGTGCCAGCAGCATGGGACAGGGGGCGCGAAATGAGCAGTTCTTC. Protein sequence: CASSMGQGARNEQFF. V and J are TRBV11-3 and TRBJ2-1; 12 bases are shared with TRBD1. Germline values: CDR1 SGHNT, CDR2 YENEEA. The CDR3 spans 15 residues. J was trimmed by 7 bases and V by 5 bases; bases with no gene match: 6. Full variable domain (remainder filled in from reference TRBV11-3 and TRBJ2-1): EAGVVQSPRYKIIEKKQPVAFWCNPISGHNTLYWYLQNLGQGPELLIRYENEEAVDDSQLPKDRFSAERLKGVDSTLKIQPAELGDSAVYLCASSMGQGARNEQFFGPGTRLTVL.

This clonotype has at least ten counts. The gene calls are TRBV4-3 and TRBJ2-1; D possibly corresponds to TRBD1 (5 bases). The germline V and J ends were trimmed by 0 bases and 9 bases, with 9 bases remaining between them. Germline V gene data show CDR1 as LGHNA and CDR2 as YSLEER. This CDR3 is built from 13 residues. CDR3 in amino acids: CASSQEQGSEQFF. In nucleotides, the CDR3 is TGCGCCAGCAGCCAAGAGCAGGGCAGTGAGCAGTTCTTC.

The chain is built from TRBV15 and TRBJ2-7, with a weak D call TRBD1 (5 bases). CDR1 and CDR2 from the germline V gene are LNHNV and YYDKDF (reference sequence). The CDR3 has 14 residues. The V end lost 4 bases, the J end lost 4 bases, and 14 bases lay between the germline ends. CDR3 bases: TGTGCCACCAGCACCCGACAGAAAGCTTACGAGCAGTACTTC. This translates into CATSTRQKAYEQYF.

CDR3 DNA sequence: TGTGCCAGCAGCTTAGAAGCACCCGAATTCTATGGCTACACCTTC. Protein: CASSLEAPEFYGYTF. The chain has TRBV7-9 and TRBJ1-2, with D unresolved. The CDR3 length is 15 residues. Germline CDR1 is SEHNR and CDR2 is FQNEAQ (reference sequence). Trimming removed 1 base from V and 4 bases from J, with 13 bases in between.

This chain links TRBV6-5 with TRBJ1-4; D unclear. In germline, CDR1 is MNHEY, CDR2 SVGAGI. The CDR3 totals 16 residues. The V end lost 6 bases, the J end lost 6 bases, and 20 bases lay between the germline ends. This CDR3 is CASRLTAGPADEKLFF. The CDR3 DNA reads as TGTGCCAGCAGATTAACCGCAGGCCCCGCTGATGAAAAACTGTTTTTT.

The chain links TRBV4-1 to TRBJ2-6; D unclear. The CDR3 runs to 18 residues. The germline V gene has CDR1 MGHRA and CDR2 YSYEKL. Deletions cut 1 base from V and 0 bases from J, with 13 bases between. CDR3 DNA: TGCGCCAGCAGCCAAGGCAAGGATTGGAGCTCTGGGGCCAACGTCCTGACTTTC. Translated, it gives CASSQGKDWSSGANVLTF.

This clonotype was seen a handful of times. The chain combines TRBV6-2 or TRBV6-3 with TRBJ2-7, with D hard to call. The CDR3 is 11 residues long. Germline CDR1 MNHEY, CDR2 SVGEGT. V was clipped by 9 bases and J by 6 bases, with 12 bases between them. The CDR3 DNA is TGTGCCAGTCGTACAGCCGGCGAGCAGTACTTC. Amino acid sequence: CASRTAGEQYF.